This T cell receptor beta chain was recorded in a study of T-cell reconstitution after alpha-beta-depleted transplantation in children. The authors prepared the TCRbeta library with unique molecular identifiers. One entry per CDR3 protein results from TCRdb running MiXCR on the PCR reads. The repertoire holds about 980,000 distinct CDR3 sequences, with around 30% as singletons. V was shortened by 4 bases and J by 9 bases, with 19 bases between the two germline ends. Per the germline V gene, CDR1 is PRHDT and CDR2 is FYEKMQ (reference sequence). The CDR3 is made up of 15 amino acids. Regarding the study as a whole: Counts and diversity of T cells one year after transplant came mostly from newly produced T cells.

This clonotype has a handful of counts. No antigen is known for it. Sample: PBMCs, mostly from graft donor cells, taken 360 days after TCRalphabeta/CD19-depleted stem cell transplant. This sequence joins TRBV13 and TRBJ2-1; D is tentatively TRBD1 or TRBD2 (6 bases each). This receptor was taken from a boy younger than two who had a stem cell transplant for SCID, so the T cells may come from the graft donor. The CDR3 DNA reads TGTGCCAGCAGCTCGGGGGCTCGGGGGATCGTTGAGCAGTTCTTC. Protein product: CASSSGARGIVEQFF. The complete variable domain, with remaining parts taken from reference TRBV13 and TRBJ2-1, reads AAGVIQSPRHLIKEKRETATLKCYPIPRHDTVYWYQQGPGQDPQFLISFYEKMQSDKGSIPDRFSAQQFSDYHSELNMSSLELGDSALYFCASSSGARGIVEQFFGPGTRLTVL.